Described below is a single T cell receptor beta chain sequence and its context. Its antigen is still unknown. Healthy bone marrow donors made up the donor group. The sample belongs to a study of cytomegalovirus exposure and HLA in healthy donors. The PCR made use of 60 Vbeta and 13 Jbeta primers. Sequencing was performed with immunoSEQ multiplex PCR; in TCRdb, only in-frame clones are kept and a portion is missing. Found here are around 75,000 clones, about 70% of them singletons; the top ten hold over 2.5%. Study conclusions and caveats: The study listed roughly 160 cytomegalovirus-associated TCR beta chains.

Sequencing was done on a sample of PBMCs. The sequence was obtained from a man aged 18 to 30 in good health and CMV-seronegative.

This CDR3 is CASSQDDRGNYGYTF. For the CDR3, the DNA is TGCGCCAGCAGCCAAGATGACAGGGGGAACTATGGCTACACCTTC. The chain has TRBV4-3 and TRBJ1-2, with 9 bases fitting TRBD1. The germline gives CDR1 LGHNA, CDR2 YSLEER. The junction had 1 base not matched to a gene; V was cut back by 0 bases and J by 2 bases. The CDR3 is made up of 15 amino acids.